The 8 T cell receptor beta chains presented below share a single source sample, sequenced in a study of blood T cell repertoires in COVID-19. TCRdb keeps only in-frame clones here, not all; method: immunoSEQ multiplex PCR. The sample yields around 360,000 clones, over 75% seen once. Source material: PBMCs or T cells enriched from blood (not recorded which). Receptors originate from a woman between 25 and 40 years old who had recovered from COVID-19.

The chain is built from TRBV9 and TRBJ2-7; D ambiguous. Germline V lookup: CDR1 SGDLS, CDR2 YYNGEE. V was trimmed by 0 bases and J by 5 bases, leaving 15 bases between them. The CDR3 has 15 amino acids. The CDR3 loop reads CASSVAGSYPNEQYF. CDR3 nucleotides: TGTGCCAGCAGCGTAGCCGGGTCCTATCCCAACGAGCAGTACTTC.

This clone was detected only once. The rearrangement joins TRBV7-9 to TRBJ2-7; no reliable D call. The CDR3 totals 15 residues. Germline V gives CDR1 SEHNR, CDR2 FQNEAQ (reference sequence). V gave up 1 base and J gave up 1 base, with 11 bases separating them. The chain's CDR3 is CASSLEVGVSYEQYF. In nucleotides, the CDR3 is TGTGCCAGCAGCTTAGAGGTGGGCGTATCCTACGAGCAGTACTTC.

The rearrangement joins TRBV2 to TRBJ2-7, with D perhaps matching TRBD1 (5 bases). The CDR3 covers 14 residues. V dropped 1 base and J dropped 3 bases, with 10 bases sitting between them. CDR1 is SNHLY, CDR2 FYNNEI, per germline. The CDR3, as DNA: TGTGCCAGCAGTGAAGGGATTCAGGGCTACGAGCAGTACTTC. It codes for CASSEGIQGYEQYF.

The V gene is TRBV4-1, the J gene TRBJ2-2, with a tentative D call TRBD1 (6 bases). Per the germline V gene, CDR1 is MGHRA and CDR2 is YSYEKL. This CDR3 region has 15 residues. Trimming cost V 4 bases and J 3 bases, with 12 bases left between them. The CDR3 here is CASSPRAGDTGELFF. The CDR3 DNA reads TGCGCCAGCAGCCCCCGGGCAGGGGACACCGGGGAGCTGTTTTTT.

The rearrangement joins TRBV18 to TRBJ2-1; 8 bases fit TRBD1. The CDR3 is 14 amino acids. V was clipped by 3 bases and J by 8 bases; unmatched bases: 6. In germline, CDR1 is KGHSH, CDR2 LQKENI. CDR3 in DNA: TGTGCCAGCTCACCGGAGGACAGGGACCATGAGCAGTTCTTC. It codes for CASSPEDRDHEQFF. The complete variable domain, with remaining parts taken from reference TRBV18 and TRBJ2-1, reads NAGVMQNPRHLVRRRGQEARLRCSPMKGHSHVYWYRQLPEEGLKFMVYLQKENIIDESGMPKERFSAEFPKEGPSILRIQQVVRGDSAAYFCASSPEDRDHEQFFGPGTRLTVL.

This rearrangement joins TRBV5-1 to TRBJ1-2; tentatively, D is TRBD1 (6 bases). The CDR3 covers 14 residues. The germline V gene encodes CDR1 SGHRS and CDR2 YFSETQ. V lost 4 bases, J lost 0 bases, and 10 bases lay in between. CDR3 protein: CASSQGTTNYGYTF. For the CDR3, the DNA is TGCGCCAGCAGCCAAGGGACAACTAACTATGGCTACACCTTC.

The sample holds a few counts of this clone. The V call is TRBV9, the J call TRBJ1-1, with unresolved D. V gave up 0 bases and J gave up 7 bases, with 10 bases separating them. The germline CDR1 and CDR2 sequences are SGDLS and YYNGEE. The CDR3 is made up of 13 amino acids. This chain's CDR3 is CASSVVRDNEAFF. CDR3 sequence (DNA): TGTGCCAGCAGCGTAGTCAGAGACAATGAAGCTTTCTTT.

This chain uses TRBV9 with TRBJ2-2; D is perhaps TRBD1 (6 bases). V was trimmed by 0 bases and J by 5 bases, leaving 14 bases between them. Germline V gene sequence: CDR1 SGDLS, CDR2 YYNGEE. The CDR3 spans 16 residues. In DNA, the CDR3 is TGTGCCAGCAGCGTAGAACCACTAAGGGGGACCGGGGAGCTGTTTTTT. Translated, it gives CASSVEPLRGTGELFF.